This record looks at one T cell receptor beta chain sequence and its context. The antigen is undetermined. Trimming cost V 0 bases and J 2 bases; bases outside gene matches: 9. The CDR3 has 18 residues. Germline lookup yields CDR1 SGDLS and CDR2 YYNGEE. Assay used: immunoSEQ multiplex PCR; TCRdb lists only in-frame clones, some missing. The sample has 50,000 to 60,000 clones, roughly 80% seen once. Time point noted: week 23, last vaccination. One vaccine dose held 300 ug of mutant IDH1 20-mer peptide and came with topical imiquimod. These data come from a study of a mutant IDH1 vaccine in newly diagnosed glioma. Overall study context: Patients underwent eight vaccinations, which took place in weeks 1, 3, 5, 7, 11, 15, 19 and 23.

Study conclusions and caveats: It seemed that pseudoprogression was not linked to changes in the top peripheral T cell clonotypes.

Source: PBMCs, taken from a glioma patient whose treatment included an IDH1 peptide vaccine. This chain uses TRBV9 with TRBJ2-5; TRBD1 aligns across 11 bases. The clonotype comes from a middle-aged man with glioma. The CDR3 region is CASSVGISDRGLQETQYF. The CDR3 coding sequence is TGTGCCAGCAGCGTAGGAATTTCGGACAGGGGGCTTCAAGAGACCCAGTACTTC.